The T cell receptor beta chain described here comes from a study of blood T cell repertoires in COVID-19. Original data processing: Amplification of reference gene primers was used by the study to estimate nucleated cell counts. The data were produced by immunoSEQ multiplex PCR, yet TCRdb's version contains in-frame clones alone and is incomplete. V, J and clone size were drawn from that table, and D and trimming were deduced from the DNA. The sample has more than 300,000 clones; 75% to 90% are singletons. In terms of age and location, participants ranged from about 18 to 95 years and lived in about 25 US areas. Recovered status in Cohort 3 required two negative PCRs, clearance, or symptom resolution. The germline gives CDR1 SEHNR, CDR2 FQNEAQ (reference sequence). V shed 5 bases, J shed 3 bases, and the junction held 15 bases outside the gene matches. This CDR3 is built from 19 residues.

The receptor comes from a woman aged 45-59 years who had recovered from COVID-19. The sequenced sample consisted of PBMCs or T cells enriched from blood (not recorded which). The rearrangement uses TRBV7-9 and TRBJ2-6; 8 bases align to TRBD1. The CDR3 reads CASSPLPGQGTSGANVLTF. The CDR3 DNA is TGTGCCAGCAGCCCCCTTCCAGGACAGGGAACGAGTGGGGCCAACGTCCTGACTTTC. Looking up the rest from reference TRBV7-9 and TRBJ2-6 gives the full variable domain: DTGVSQNPRHKITKRGQNVTFRCDPISEHNRLYWYRQTLGQGPEFLTYFQNEAQLEKSRLLSDRFSAERPKGSFSTLEIQRTEQGDSAMYLCASSPLPGQGTSGANVLTFGAGSRLTVL.